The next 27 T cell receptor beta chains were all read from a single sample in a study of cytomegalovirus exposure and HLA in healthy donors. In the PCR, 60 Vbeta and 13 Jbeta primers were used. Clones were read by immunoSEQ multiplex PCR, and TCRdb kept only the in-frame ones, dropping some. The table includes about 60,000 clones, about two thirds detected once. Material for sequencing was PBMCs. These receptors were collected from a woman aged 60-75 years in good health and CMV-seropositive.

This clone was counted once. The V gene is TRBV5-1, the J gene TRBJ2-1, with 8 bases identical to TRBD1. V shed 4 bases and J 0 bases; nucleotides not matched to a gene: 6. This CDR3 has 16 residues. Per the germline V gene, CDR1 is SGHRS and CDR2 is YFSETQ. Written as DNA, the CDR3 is TGCGCCAGCAGCGGGGGTCAGGGGGCCTCCTACAATGAGCAGTTCTTC. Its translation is CASSGGQGASYNEQFF. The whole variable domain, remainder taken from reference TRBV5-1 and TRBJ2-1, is KAGVTQTPRYLIKTRGQQVTLSCSPISGHRSVSWYQQTPGQGLQFLFEYFSETQRNKGNFPGRFSGRQFSNSRSEMNVSTLELGDSALYLCASSGGQGASYNEQFFGPGTRLTVL.

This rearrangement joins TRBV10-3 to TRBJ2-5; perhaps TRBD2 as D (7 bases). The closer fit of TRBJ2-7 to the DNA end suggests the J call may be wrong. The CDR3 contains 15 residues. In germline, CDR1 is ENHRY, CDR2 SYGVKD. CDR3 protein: CAISESQGGPYEQYF. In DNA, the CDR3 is TGTGCCATCAGTGAGTCACAGGGAGGGCCCTACGAGCAGTACTTC.

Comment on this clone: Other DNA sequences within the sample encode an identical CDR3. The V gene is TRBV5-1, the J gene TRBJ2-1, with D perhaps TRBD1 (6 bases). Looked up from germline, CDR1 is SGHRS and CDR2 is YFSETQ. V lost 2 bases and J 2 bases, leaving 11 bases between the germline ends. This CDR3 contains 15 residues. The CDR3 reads CASSLSQGPYNEQFF. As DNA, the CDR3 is TGCGCCAGCAGCTTATCACAGGGCCCCTACAATGAGCAGTTCTTC.

As DNA, the CDR3 is TGTGCCATCAGTGACTACGGGAGGCGGGAAGGGTATGGCTACACCTTC. Translated: CAISDYGRREGYGYTF. The V and J genes are TRBV10-3 and TRBJ1-2; D is ambiguous. This CDR3 comprises 16 residues. V gave up 3 bases and J gave up 5 bases, with 19 bases separating them. Germline CDR1 reads ENHRY; CDR2 reads SYGVKD.

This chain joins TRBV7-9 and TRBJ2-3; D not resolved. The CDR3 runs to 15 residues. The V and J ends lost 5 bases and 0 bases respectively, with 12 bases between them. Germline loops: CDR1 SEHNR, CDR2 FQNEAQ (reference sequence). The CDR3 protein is CASSPAGRSTDTQYF. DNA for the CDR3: TGTGCCAGCAGCCCCGCAGGCAGAAGCACAGATACGCAGTATTTT.

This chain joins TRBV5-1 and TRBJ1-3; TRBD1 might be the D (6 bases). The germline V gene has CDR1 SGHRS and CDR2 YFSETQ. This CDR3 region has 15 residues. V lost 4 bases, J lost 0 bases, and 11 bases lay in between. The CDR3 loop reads CASSETGSSGNTIYF. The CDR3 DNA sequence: TGCGCCAGCAGCGAAACAGGGAGCTCTGGAAACACCATATATTTT.

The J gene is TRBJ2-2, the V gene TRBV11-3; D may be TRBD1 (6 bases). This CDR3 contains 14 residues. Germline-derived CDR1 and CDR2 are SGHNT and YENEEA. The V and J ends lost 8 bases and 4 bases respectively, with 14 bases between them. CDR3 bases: TGTGCCAGCTCGACAGGCTCGCGCACCGGGGAGCTGTTTTTT. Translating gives CASSTGSRTGELFF.

CDR3 nucleotide sequence: TGTGCCAGCAGTCTGTGGGGGCGCTCCTACAATGAGCAGTTCTTC. This translates into CASSLWGRSYNEQFF. The J gene is TRBJ2-1, the V gene TRBV6-5; possibly TRBD1 for D (6 bases). The V end lost 5 bases, the J end lost 0 bases, and 11 bases lay between the germline ends. The CDR3 has 15 residues. Germline assignment: CDR1 MNHEY and CDR2 SVGAGI.

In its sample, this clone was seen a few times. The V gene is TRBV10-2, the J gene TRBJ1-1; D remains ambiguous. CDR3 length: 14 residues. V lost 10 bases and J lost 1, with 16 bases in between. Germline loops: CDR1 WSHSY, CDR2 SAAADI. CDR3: CATSSRPGNTEAFF. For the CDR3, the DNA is TGCGCCACATCATCGCGTCCGGGGAACACTGAAGCTTTCTTT.

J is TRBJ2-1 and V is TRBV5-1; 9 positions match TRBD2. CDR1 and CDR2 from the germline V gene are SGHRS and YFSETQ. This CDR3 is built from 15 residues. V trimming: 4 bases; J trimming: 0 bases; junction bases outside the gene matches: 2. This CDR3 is CASSPSGISYNEQFF. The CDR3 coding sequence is TGCGCCAGCAGCCCTAGCGGGATCTCCTACAATGAGCAGTTCTTC.

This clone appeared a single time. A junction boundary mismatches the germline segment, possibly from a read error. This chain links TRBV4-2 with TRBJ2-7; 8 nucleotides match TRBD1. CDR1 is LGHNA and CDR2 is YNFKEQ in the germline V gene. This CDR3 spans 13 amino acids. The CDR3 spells CASSQTHTGTGTF. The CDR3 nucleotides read TGTGCCAGCAGCCAAACGCATACCGGGACAGGAACCTTC.

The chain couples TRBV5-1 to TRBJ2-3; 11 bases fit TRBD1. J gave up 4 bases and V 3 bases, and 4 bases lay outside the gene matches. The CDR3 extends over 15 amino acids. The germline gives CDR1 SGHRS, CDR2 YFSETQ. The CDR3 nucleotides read TGCGCCAGCAGCTCGGACAGGGGGCAGGCAGATACGCAGTATTTT. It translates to CASSSDRGQADTQYF. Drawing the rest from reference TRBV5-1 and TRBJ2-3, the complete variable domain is KAGVTQTPRYLIKTRGQQVTLSCSPISGHRSVSWYQQTPGQGLQFLFEYFSETQRNKGNFPGRFSGRQFSNSRSEMNVSTLELGDSALYLCASSSDRGQADTQYFGPGTRLTVL.

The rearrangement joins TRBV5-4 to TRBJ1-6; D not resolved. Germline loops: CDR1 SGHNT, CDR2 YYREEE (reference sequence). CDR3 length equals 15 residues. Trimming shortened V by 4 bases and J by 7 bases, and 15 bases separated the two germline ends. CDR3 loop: CASSAGGRQNSPLHF. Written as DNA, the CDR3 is TGTGCCAGCAGCGCCGGAGGGAGGCAGAATTCACCCCTCCACTTT.

The CDR3 nucleotides read TGTGCCAGCAGTGATGGCGGGGGCCCCATTCGCGGGGGAGATACGCAGTATTTT. Amino acid sequence: CASSDGGGPIRGGDTQYF. The chain carries TRBV2 and TRBJ2-3; D is perhaps TRBD2 (7 bases). The V gene lost 3 bases and the J gene lost 5 bases, with 24 bases spanning the gap. There are 18 residues in the CDR3. The germline V gene encodes CDR1 SNHLY and CDR2 FYNNEI.

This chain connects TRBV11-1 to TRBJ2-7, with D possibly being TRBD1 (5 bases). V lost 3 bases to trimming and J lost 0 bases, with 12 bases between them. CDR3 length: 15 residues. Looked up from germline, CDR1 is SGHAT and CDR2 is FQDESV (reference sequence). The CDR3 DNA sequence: TGTGCCAGCAGCTTTTCGCGACAGAACTCCTACGAGCAGTACTTC. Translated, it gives CASSFSRQNSYEQYF. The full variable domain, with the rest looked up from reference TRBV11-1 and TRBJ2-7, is EAEVAQSPRYKITEKSQAVAFWCDPISGHATLYWYRQILGQGPELLVQFQDESVVDDSQLPKDRFSAERLKGVDSTLKIQPAELGDSAMYLCASSFSRQNSYEQYFGPGTRLTVT.

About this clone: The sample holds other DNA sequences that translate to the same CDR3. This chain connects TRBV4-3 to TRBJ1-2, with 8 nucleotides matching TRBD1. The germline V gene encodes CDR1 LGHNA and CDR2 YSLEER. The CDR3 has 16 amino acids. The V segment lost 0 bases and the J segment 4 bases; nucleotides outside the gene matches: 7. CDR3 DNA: TGCGCCAGCAGCCAAGAACAGGGGGGATTGGTCTATGGCTACACCTTC. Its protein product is CASSQEQGGLVYGYTF.

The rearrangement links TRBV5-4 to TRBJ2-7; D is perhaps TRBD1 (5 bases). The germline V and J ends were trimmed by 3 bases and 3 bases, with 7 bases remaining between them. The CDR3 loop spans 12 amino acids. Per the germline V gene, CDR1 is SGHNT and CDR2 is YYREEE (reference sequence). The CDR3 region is CASSSDSYEQYF. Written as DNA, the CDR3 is TGTGCCAGCAGCTCTGACAGCTACGAGCAGTACTTC.

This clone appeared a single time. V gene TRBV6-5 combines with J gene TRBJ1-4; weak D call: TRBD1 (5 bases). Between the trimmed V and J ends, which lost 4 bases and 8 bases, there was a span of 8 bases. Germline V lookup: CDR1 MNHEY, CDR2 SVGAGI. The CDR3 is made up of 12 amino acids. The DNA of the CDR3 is TGTGCCAGCAGTTCGTGGGGCGAAAAACTGTTTTTT. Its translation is CASSSWGEKLFF.

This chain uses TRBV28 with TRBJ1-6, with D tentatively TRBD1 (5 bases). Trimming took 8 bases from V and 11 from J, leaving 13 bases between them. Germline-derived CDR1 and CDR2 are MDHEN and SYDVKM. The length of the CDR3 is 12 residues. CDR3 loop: CASHGAGPPLHF. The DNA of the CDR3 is TGTGCCAGCCATGGGGCAGGGCCACCCCTCCACTTT.

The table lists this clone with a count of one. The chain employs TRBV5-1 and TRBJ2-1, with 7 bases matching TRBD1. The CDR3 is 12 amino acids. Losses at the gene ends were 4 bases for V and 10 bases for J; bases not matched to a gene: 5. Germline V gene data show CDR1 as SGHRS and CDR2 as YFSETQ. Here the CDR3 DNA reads TGCGCCAGCAGCCGACAGGGTCCCGAGCAGTTCTTC. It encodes CASSRQGPEQFF.

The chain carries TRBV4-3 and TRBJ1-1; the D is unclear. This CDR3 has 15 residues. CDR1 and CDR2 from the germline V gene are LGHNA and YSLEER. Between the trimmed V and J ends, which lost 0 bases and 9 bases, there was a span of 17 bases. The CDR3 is CASSQDRGPSYKAFF. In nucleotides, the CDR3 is TGCGCCAGCAGCCAAGATAGAGGGCCGAGTTATAAAGCTTTCTTT.

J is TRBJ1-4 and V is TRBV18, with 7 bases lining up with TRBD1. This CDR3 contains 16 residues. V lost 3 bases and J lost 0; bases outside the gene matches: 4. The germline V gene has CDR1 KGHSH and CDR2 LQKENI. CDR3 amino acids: CASSPNTGATNEKLFF. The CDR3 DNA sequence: TGTGCCAGCTCACCGAATACAGGGGCAACTAATGAAAAACTGTTTTTT.

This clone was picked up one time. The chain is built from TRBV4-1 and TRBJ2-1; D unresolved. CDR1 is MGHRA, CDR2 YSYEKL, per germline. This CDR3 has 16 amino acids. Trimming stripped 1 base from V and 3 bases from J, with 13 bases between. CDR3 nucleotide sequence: TGCGCCAGCAGCCAAGTCGCGTCGACATACTACAATGAGCAGTTCTTC. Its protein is CASSQVASTYYNEQFF.

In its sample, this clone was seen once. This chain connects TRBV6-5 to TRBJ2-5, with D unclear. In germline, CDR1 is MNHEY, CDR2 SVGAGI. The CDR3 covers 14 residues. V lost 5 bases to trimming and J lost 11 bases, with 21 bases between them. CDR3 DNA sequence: TGTGCCAGCAGTACCCCATACACTAATTGGAAACAGTACTTC. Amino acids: CASSTPYTNWKQYF.

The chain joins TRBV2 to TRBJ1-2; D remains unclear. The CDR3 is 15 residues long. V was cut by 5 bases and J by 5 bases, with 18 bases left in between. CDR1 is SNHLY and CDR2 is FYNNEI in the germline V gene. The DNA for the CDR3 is TGTGCCAGCAGTCCCCGGATGGGCGAACGATATGGCTACACCTTC. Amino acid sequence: CASSPRMGERYGYTF. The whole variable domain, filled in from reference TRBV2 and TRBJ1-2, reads EPEVTQTPSHQVTQMGQEVILRCVPISNHLYFYWYRQILGQKVEFLVSFYNNEISEKSEIFDDQFSVERPDGSNFTLKIRSTKLEDSAMYFCASSPRMGERYGYTFGSGTRLTVV.

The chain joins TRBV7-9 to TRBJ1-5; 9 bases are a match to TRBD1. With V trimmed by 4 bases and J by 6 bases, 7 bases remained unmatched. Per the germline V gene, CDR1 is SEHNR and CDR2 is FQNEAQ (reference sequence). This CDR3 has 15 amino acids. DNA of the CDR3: TGTGCCAGCAGCTCCTGGGACAGGGAGCGTCAGCCCCAGCATTTT. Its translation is CASSSWDRERQPQHF.

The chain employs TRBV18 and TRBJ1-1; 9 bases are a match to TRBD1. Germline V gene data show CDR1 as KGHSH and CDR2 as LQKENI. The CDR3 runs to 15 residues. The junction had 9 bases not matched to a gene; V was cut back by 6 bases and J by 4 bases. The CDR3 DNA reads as TGTGCCAGCTCGTCTAACAGGGGGCAGGGCACTGAAGCTTTCTTT. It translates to CASSSNRGQGTEAFF.